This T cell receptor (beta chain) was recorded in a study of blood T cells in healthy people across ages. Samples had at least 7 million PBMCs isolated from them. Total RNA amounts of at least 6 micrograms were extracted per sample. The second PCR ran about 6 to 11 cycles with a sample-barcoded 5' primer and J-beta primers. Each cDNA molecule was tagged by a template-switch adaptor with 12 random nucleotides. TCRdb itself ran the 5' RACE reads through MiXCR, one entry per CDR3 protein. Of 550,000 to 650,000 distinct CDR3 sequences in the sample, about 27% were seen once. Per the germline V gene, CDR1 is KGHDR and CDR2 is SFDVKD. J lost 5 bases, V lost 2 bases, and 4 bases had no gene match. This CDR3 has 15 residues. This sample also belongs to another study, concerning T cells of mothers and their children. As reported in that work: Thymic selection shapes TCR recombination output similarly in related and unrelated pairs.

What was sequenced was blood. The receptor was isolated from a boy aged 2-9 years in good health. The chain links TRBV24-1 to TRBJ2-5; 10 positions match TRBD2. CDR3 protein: CATSDSAGGLETQYF. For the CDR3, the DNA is TGTGCCACCAGTGATTCAGCGGGAGGGCTGGAGACCCAGTACTTC.